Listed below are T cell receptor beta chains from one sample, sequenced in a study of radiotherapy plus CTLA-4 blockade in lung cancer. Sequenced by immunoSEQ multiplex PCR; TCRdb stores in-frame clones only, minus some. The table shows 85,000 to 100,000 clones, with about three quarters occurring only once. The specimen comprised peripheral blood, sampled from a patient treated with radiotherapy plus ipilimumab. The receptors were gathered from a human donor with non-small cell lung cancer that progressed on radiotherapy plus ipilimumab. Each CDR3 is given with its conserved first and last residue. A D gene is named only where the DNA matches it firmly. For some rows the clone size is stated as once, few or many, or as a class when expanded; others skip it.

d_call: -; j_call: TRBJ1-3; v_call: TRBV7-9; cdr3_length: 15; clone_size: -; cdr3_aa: CASSLTQGIENTIYF; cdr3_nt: TGTGCCAGCAGCTTGACGCAGGGAATAGAAAACACCATATATTTT
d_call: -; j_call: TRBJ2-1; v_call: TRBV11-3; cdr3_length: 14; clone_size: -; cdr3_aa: CASSTSDRNNEQFF; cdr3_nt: TGTGCCAGCAGCACATCGGACAGAAACAATGAGCAGTTCTTC
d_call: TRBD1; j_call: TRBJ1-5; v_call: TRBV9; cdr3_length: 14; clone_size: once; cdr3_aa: CASRATGGNQPQHF; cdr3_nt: TGTGCCAGCAGGGCAACAGGGGGCAATCAGCCCCAGCATTTT
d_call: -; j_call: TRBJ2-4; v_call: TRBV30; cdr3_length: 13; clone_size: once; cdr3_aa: CAWSGGLGNIQYF; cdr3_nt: TGTGCCTGGAGTGGAGGGTTGGGGAACATTCAGTACTTC
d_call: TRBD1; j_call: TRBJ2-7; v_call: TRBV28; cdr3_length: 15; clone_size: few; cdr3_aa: CASSLNRGFSYEQYF; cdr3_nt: TGTGCCAGCAGTTTGAACAGGGGATTCTCCTACGAGCAGTACTTC
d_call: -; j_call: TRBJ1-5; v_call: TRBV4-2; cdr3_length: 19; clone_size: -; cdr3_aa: CASSQAWRKGGRGNQPQHF; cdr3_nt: TGTGCCAGCAGCCAGGCCTGGAGAAAGGGGGGACGGGGCAATCAGCCCCAGCATTTT
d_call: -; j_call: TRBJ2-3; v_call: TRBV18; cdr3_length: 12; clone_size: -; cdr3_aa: CASSPGTDTQYF; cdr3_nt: TGTGCCAGCTCACCCGGCACAGATACGCAGTATTTT
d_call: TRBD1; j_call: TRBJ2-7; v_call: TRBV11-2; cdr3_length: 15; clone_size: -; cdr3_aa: CASSFWDRSSYEQYF; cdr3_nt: TGTGCCAGCAGCTTCTGGGACAGAAGCTCCTACGAGCAGTACTTC
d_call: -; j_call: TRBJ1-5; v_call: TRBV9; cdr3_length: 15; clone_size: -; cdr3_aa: CASSVSGNSNQPQHF; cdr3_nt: TGTGCCAGCAGCGTATCAGGGAATAGCAATCAGCCCCAGCATTTT
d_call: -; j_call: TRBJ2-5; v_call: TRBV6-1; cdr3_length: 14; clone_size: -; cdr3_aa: CASSDPGAGETQYF; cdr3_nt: TGTGCCAGCAGTGACCCGGGGGCAGGGGAGACCCAGTACTTC
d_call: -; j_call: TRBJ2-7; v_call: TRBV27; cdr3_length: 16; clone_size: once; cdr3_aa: CASSFSSSVAPYEQYF; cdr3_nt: TGTGCCAGCAGTTTCTCTTCTAGCGTGGCACCCTACGAGCAGTACTTC
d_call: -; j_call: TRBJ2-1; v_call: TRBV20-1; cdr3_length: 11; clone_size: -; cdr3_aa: CSASATSEQFF; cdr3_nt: TGCAGTGCTAGTGCCACCTCTGAGCAGTTCTTC
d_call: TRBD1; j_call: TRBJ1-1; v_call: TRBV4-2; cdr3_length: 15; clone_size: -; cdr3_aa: CASTQEGTGSSEAFF; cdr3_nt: TGTGCCAGCACCCAGGAAGGGACAGGGAGTTCTGAAGCTTTCTTT
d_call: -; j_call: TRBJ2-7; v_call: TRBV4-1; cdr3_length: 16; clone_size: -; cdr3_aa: CASSHSQDKGYDEQYF; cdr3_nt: TGCGCCAGCAGCCATTCACAAGATAAGGGTTACGACGAGCAGTACTTC
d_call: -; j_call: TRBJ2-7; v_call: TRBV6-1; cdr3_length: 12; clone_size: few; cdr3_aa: CASSPGRYEQYF; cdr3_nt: TGTGCCAGCAGCCCCGGGCGCTACGAGCAGTACTTC
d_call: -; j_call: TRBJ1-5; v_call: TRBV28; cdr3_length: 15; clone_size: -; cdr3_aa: CASSALGDSNQPQHF; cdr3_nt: TGTGCCAGCAGTGCCTTGGGGGACAGCAATCAGCCCCAGCATTTT
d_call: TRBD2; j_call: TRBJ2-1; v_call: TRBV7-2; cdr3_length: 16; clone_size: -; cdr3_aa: CASSSYGSGGGNEQFF; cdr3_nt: TGTGCCAGCAGCTCCTACGGGAGCGGGGGTGGCAATGAGCAGTTCTTC
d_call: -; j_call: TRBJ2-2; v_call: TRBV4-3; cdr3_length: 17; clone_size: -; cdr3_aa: CASSQDEVGPQTGELFF; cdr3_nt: TGCGCCAGCAGCCAAGACGAGGTGGGACCTCAAACCGGGGAGCTGTTTTTT
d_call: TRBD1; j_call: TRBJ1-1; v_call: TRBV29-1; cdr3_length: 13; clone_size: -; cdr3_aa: CSVQGQRNTEAFF; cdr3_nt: TGCAGCGTCCAGGGACAGAGGAACACTGAAGCTTTCTTT
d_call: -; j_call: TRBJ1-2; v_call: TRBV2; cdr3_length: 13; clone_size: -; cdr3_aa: CASSQGGDYGYTF; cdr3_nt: TGTGCCAGCAGTCAGGGAGGTGACTATGGCTACACCTTC
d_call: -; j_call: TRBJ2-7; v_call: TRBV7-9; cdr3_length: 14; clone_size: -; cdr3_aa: CASSPVDLGYEQYF; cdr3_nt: TGTGCCAGCAGCCCAGTGGACCTCGGCTACGAGCAGTACTTC
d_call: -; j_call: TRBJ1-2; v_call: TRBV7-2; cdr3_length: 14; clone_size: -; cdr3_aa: CASSLGGQYYGYTF; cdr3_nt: TGTGCCAGCAGCTTAGGGGGACAATACTATGGCTACACCTTC
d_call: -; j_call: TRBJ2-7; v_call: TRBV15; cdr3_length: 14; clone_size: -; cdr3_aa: CATSIARVSYEQYF; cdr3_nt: TGTGCCACCAGCATCGCAAGGGTTTCCTACGAGCAGTACTTC
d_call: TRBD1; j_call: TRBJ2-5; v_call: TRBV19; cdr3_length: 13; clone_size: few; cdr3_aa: CASSPGGQETQYF; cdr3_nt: TGTGCCAGTAGTCCAGGGGGACAAGAGACCCAGTACTTC
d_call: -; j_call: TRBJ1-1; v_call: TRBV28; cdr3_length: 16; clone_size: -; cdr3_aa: CASSLKGGGFIPEAFF; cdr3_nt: TGTGCCAGCAGTTTAAAGGGGGGGGGATTTATCCCTGAAGCTTTCTTT
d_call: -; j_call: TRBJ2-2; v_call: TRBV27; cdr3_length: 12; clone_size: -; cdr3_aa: CASTSNTGELFF; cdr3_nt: TGTGCCAGCACCTCGAACACCGGGGAGCTGTTTTTT
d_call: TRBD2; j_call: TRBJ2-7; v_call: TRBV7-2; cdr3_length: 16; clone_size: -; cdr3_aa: CASSVGTSQRGYEQYF; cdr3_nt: TGTGCCAGCAGCGTGGGGACTAGCCAAAGAGGTTACGAGCAGTACTTC
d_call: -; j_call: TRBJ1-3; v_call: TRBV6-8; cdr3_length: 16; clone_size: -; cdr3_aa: CASSFRRGKSGNTIYF; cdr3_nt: TGTGCCAGCAGTTTTAGGAGGGGCAAATCTGGAAACACCATATATTTT
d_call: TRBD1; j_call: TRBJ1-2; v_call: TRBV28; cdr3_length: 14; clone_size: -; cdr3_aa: CASSLPTGDYGYTF; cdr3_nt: TGTGCCAGCAGTTTACCGACAGGGGACTATGGCTACACCTTC
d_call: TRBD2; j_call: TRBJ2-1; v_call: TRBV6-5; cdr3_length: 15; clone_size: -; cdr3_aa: CASSYQTSGRGEQFF; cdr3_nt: TGTGCCAGCAGTTACCAGACTAGCGGGAGGGGTGAGCAGTTCTTC
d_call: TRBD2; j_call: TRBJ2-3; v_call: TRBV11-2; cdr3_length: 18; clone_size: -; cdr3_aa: CASSFPVGGRGGTDTQYF; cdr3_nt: TGTGCCAGCAGCTTTCCCGTGGGCGGGAGGGGAGGCACAGATACGCAGTATTTT
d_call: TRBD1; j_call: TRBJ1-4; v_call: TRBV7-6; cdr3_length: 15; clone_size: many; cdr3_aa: CASSLGTGFGEKLFF; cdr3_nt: TGTGCCAGCAGCTTAGGGACAGGGTTTGGGGAAAAACTGTTTTTT
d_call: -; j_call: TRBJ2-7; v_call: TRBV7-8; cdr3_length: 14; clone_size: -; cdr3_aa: CASSLAAIRGEQYF; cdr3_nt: TGTGCCAGCAGCTTAGCGGCCATTAGGGGCGAGCAGTACTTC
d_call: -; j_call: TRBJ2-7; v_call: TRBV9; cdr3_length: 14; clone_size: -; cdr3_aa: CASSVGDGTYEQYF; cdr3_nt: TGTGCCAGCAGCGTAGGGGATGGAACCTACGAGCAGTACTTC
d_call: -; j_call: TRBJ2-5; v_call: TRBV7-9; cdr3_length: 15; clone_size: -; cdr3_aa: CASSSSQGLGETQYF; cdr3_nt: TGTGCCAGCAGCTCTTCACAGGGTCTTGGGGAGACCCAGTACTTC
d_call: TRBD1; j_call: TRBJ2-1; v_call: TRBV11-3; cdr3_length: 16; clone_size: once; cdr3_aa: CASSLEGQGNFNEQFF; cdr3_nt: TGTGCCAGCAGCTTAGAGGGACAGGGTAATTTCAATGAGCAGTTCTTC
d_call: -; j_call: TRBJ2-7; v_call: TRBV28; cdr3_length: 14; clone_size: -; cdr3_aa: CASSQAGNYDEQYF; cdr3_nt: TGTGCCAGCAGTCAGGCAGGGAATTACGACGAGCAGTACTTC
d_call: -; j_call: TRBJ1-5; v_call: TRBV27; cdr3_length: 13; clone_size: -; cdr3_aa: CASSLGLGQPQHF; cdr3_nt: TGTGCCAGCAGTTTAGGGCTTGGGCAGCCCCAGCATTTT
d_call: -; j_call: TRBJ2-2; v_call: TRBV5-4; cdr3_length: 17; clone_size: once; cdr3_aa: CASSLAESRGATGELFF; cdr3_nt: TGTGCCAGCAGCTTGGCCGAAAGCAGGGGGGCCACCGGGGAGCTGTTTTTT
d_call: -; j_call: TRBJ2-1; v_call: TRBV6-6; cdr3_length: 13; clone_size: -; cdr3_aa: CASRPSSYNEQFF; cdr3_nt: TGTGCCAGCCGGCCTAGCTCCTACAATGAGCAGTTCTTC
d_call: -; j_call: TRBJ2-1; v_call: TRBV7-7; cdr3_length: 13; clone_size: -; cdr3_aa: CASSLEGGNEQFF; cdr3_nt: TGTGCTAGCAGCTTAGAAGGGGGGAATGAGCAGTTCTTC